The source of this T cell receptor beta chain is a study of blood T cells in healthy people across ages. The CDR3 is 16 residues long. V gave up 0 bases and J gave up 4 bases; unmatched junction bases: 6. Germline V CDR1 and CDR2: MNHEY, SVGAGI. Alongside a J-beta primer mix, a sample-barcoded 5' primer served in a second PCR lasting about 6 to 11 cycles. The authors tagged each cDNA molecule using a template-switch adaptor with 12 random nucleotides. TCRdb reanalysed the 5' RACE reads using MiXCR and keeps one entry per CDR3 protein. The sample yields 600,000 to 1,000,000 distinct CDR3 sequences, 20% to 25% seen once. Donors were healthy Caucasian individuals from Russia aged about 6 to 100. A further study also used this sample, focusing on T cells of mothers and their children. That source adds: In this cohort, donors were three healthy Caucasian mothers plus their six children. Over 8.5 million reads per mother and about 3 million per child were obtained.

The TCR sequence derives from a boy aged 5 to 17 in good health. Sequencing used blood. The chain recombines TRBV6-5 with TRBJ2-5, with 9 nucleotides matching TRBD2. CDR3 protein: CASSYSTAGGGETQYF. The DNA of the CDR3 is TGTGCCAGCAGTTACTCGACAGCGGGGGGCGGAGAGACCCAGTACTTC.